The source of this T cell receptor (beta chain) is a study of control samples from healthy donors and cancer patients (dated by TCRdb to 2018 to 2020). The library was produced with the immunoSEQ multiplex PCR assay. The clones in this table, taken by TCRdb from immuneACCESS, are in-frame only. Not every clone is retained; where verified, under half of the shortfall comes from an unresolved V gene, and the cause of the rest is unknown. In this sample the table shows approximately 87,000 clones, 86% of which occur a single time. The biggest ten clones account for 1.3% of the sample. Only a few counts were recorded for this clone. No cognate antigen has been identified for it. There are no base qualities to consult, and no much larger clone falls within one base. The cysteine opens and the phenylalanine closes a CDR3 of 14 amino acids. Only the CDR3 region is kept as DNA, spanning 42 bases read in frame from base 1. According to the germline V gene (reference sequence), CDR1 reads DFQATT and CDR2 reads SNEGSKA. A distance of 16 bases separates the germline ends of V and J, which lose 3 bases and 5 bases respectively.

The TCR was taken from a woman between 45 and 65 years old in good health. The sample taken for sequencing was blood. The sequence links TRBV20-1 to TRBJ2-5, and the D gene may be TRBD2, 6 bases matching. The base sequence is TGCAGTGCTAGTGCCGGGAGCGGGTTGGAGACCCAGTACTTC. It translates to CSASAGSGLETQYF.